Described below is a single T cell receptor (beta chain) sequence and its context. The antigen is unknown. Here immunoSEQ multiplex PCR was the method, and the copy in TCRdb shows in-frame clones only, minus some. The data show 150,000 or so clones, roughly 90% seen once. These data come from a study of T cell responses to AZD1222 COVID-19 vaccine. Study-wide points: Along spike, vaccine-associated CD4 TCRs were found throughout, with dominance at 160-218 and 743-854. Among the donors, most were white British and more were female, and clonal diversity was possibly underestimated. Two AZD1222 doses significantly raised spike-specific TCR breadth and depth over controls. Repertoires were obtained solely post-peak T cell response.

This CDR3 contains 13 residues. V was cut by 5 bases and J by 0 bases, with 7 bases left in between. Germline V gene data show CDR1 as SGHTA and CDR2 as FQGNSA. This clonotype was sampled from an adult in good health. V gene TRBV7-2 combines with J gene TRBJ2-5; D is ambiguous. The specimen comprised peripheral blood, sampled on day 0 of MenACWY control vaccination. In nucleotides, the CDR3 is TGTGCCAGCAGCGCCCGCCACCAAGAGACCCAGTACTTC. Translating gives CASSARHQETQYF.